Included here is one T cell receptor beta chain sequence, with context. This sample is drawn from a study of blood T cell repertoires in COVID-19. Per the original data handling: Amplification from reference gene primers served as the basis for estimated nucleated cell counts. TCRdb's copy holds only in-frame clones and misses some; the assay was immunoSEQ multiplex PCR. The V and J calls and clone size come from that table; D and trimming were worked out from the DNA. Here the sample spans about 7,000 clones, approximately 91% being singletons. V lost 6 bases to trimming and J lost 0 bases; unmatched junction nucleotides: 7. The CDR3 is made up of 15 amino acids. CDR1 and CDR2 from the germline V gene are MNHEY and SVGEGT.

The TCR sequence derives from a human donor in a cohort sampled during active COVID-19. This chain connects TRBV6-2 or TRBV6-3 to TRBJ2-5; 7 bases align to TRBD1. Sequenced input: peripheral blood. The CDR3 DNA follows: TGTGCCAGCAGCCTCGGGACAGACAACCAAGAGACCCAGTACTTC. This codes for CASSLGTDNQETQYF.